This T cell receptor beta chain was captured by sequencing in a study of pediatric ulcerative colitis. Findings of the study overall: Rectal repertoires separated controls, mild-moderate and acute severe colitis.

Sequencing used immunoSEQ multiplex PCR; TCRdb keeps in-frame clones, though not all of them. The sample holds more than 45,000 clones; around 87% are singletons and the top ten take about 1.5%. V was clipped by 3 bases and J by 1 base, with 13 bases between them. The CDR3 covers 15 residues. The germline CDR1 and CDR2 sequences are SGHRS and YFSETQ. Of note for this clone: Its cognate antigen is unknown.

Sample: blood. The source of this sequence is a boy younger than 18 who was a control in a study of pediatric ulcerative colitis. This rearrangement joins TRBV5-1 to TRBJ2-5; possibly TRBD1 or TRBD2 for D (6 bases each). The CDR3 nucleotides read TGCGCCAGCAGCTCAAGAGGGGGGACCCAAGAGACCCAGTACTTC. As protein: CASSSRGGTQETQYF.